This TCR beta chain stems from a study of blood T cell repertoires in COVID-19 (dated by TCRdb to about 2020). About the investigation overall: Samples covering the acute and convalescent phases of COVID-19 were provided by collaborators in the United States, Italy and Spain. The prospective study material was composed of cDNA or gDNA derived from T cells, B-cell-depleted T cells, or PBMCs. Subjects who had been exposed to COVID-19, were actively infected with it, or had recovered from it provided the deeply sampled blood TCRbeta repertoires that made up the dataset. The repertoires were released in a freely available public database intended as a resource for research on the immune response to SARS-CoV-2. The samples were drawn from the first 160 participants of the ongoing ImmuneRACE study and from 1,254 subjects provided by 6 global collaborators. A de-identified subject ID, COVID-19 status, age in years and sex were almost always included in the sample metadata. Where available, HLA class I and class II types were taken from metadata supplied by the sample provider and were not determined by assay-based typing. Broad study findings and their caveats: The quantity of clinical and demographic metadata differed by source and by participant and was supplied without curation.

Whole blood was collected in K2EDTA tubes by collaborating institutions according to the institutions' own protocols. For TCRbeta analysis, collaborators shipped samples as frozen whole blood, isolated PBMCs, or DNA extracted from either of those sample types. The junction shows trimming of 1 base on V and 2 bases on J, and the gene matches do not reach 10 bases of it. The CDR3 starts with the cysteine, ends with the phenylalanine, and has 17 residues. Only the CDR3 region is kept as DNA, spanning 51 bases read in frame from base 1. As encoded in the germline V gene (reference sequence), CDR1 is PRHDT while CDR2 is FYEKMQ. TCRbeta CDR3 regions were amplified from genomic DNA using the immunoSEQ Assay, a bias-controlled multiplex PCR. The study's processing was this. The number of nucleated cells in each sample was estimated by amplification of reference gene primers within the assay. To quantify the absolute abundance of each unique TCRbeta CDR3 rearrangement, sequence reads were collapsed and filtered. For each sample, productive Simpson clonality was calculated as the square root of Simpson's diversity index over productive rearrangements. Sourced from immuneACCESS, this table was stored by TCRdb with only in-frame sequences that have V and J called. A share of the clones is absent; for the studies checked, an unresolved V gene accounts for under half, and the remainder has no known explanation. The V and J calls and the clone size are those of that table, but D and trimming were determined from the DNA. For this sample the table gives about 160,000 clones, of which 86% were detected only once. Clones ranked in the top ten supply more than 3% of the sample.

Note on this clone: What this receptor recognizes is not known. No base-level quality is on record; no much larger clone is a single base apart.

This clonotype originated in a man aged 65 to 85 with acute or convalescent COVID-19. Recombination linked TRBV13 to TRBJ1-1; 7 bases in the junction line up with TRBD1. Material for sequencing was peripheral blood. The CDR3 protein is CASSLAALGQSNTEAFF. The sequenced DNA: TGTGCCAGCAGCTTAGCGGCTTTGGGACAGTCAAACACTGAAGCTTTCTTT. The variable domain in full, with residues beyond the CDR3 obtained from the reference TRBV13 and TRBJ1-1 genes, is AAGVIQSPRHLIKEKRETATLKCYPIPRHDTVYWYQQGPGQDPQFLISFYEKMQSDKGSIPDRFSAQQFSDYHSELNMSSLELGDSALYFCASSLAALGQSNTEAFFGQGTRLTVV.